These T cell receptor beta chains were read from a single sample in a study of T-cell memory formation after mild COVID-19. TCRdb re-called the 5' RACE reads with MiXCR, one entry per CDR3 protein. The sample records around 530,000 distinct CDR3 sequences, about 22% being singletons. What was sequenced was PBMCs or a T cell subset sorted from them (not recorded which). These receptors were taken from an adult woman who had mild COVID-19 (a few samples of this study predate the infection). Cell type and time point are not known. CDR3s include the opening cysteine and the closing phenylalanine or tryptophan. D genes are given only for firm matches. Clone size is shown for a subset of rows, as once, few, many or a class of expanded clone.

D | J | size | V | DNA | CDR3
NA | TRBJ1-3 | NA | TRBV20-1 | TGCAGTGCTAGAGGCTTAGCAGGATCTCACTCTGGAAACACCATATATTTT | CSARGLAGSHSGNTIYF
TRBD1 | TRBJ2-3 | NA | TRBV12-3/TRBV12-4 | TGTGCCAGCAGGAAGGGGGCGGTTAGCACAGATACGCAGTATTTT | CASRKGAVSTDTQYF
TRBD2 | TRBJ2-7 | NA | TRBV6-2/TRBV6-3 | TGTGCCAGCAGTTACTCGGCTAGCGGGAGACATAGGGGATCCTACGAGCAGTACTTC | CASSYSASGRHRGSYEQYF
TRBD1 | TRBJ2-1 | many | TRBV27 | TGTGCCAGCAGCCGAGACAGGGCTGGCAATGAGCAGTTCTTC | CASSRDRAGNEQFF
TRBD1 | TRBJ1-1 | NA | TRBV6-5 | TGTGCCAGCCAAGACAGGGGGGTGCCTGAAGCTTTCTTT | CASQDRGVPEAFF
NA | TRBJ2-1 | many | TRBV7-9 | TGTGCCAGCAGCTTCCCCCCACAGGGAAATGAGCAGTTCTTC | CASSFPPQGNEQFF
NA | TRBJ2-1 | NA | TRBV7-9 | TGTGCCAGCAGCTTAGCATCGGACTCGCACTCGCGCAATGAGCAGTTCTTC | CASSLASDSHSRNEQFF
NA | TRBJ2-5 | few | TRBV5-1 | TGCGCCAGCAGTCGGCAGGATGAAGAGACCCAGTACTTC | CASSRQDEETQYF
NA | TRBJ1-6 | NA | TRBV7-9 | TGTGCCAGCAGTGGGGGGAGCTATAATTCACCCCTCCACTTT | CASSGGSYNSPLHF
TRBD1 | TRBJ2-7 | NA | TRBV6-6 | TGTGCCAGCAGTTCCCGGACAGGTACCTACGAGCAGTACTTC | CASSSRTGTYEQYF
TRBD2 | TRBJ2-7 | few | TRBV5-1 | TGCGCCAGCAGGGTGACAGCGGGAGGCTACGAGCAGTACTTC | CASRVTAGGYEQYF
NA | TRBJ1-6 | NA | TRBV7-9 | TGTGCCAGCAGCCCTGAACAGTATAATTCACCCCTCCACTTT | CASSPEQYNSPLHF
NA | TRBJ1-1 | NA | TRBV5-1 | TGCGCCAGCAGCTTGGAAGGCGGTAGGGCTTTCTTT | CASSLEGGRAFF
NA | TRBJ2-7 | NA | TRBV15 | TGTGCCACCAGCAGAGAGCGGGGAACAGGGAACGCCGAGCAGTACTTC | CATSRERGTGNAEQYF
NA | TRBJ2-5 | few | TRBV11-2 | TGTGCCAGCAGCTTACCGGAGGAGGAGACCCAGTACTTC | CASSLPEEETQYF
NA | TRBJ2-1 | few | TRBV24-1 | TGTGCCACCACCCCCGGCGGCGGAAATGAGCAGTTCTTC | CATTPGGGNEQFF
NA | TRBJ1-5 | NA | TRBV7-3 | TGTGCCAGCAGCTTAACGGGGGGCGCAGGTCAGCCCCAGCATTTT | CASSLTGGAGQPQHF
TRBD1 | TRBJ2-7 | NA | TRBV29-1 | TGCAGCGTTGAAGAGGCAGGGGGCTCCTACGAGCAGTACTTC | CSVEEAGGSYEQYF
NA | TRBJ1-2 | NA | TRBV12-3/TRBV12-4 | TGTGCCAGCAGTTTTACCGGTGGCAGGCTTAACTATGGCTACACCTTC | CASSFTGGRLNYGYTF
NA | TRBJ2-1 | many | TRBV7-9 | TGTGCCAGCAGCACCGTAACTAGTACCAATGAGCAGTTCTTC | CASSTVTSTNEQFF
NA | TRBJ2-7 | many | TRBV4-1 | TGCGCCAGCAGCTACCTAGTCTCCTCCAGAAGCGGGCGGTACGAGCAGTACTTC | CASSYLVSSRSGRYEQYF
TRBD2 | TRBJ2-1 | few | TRBV12-3/TRBV12-4 | TGTGCCACCAGCGGGGCCCTCTACAATGAGCAGTTCTTC | CATSGALYNEQFF
NA | TRBJ2-6 | NA | TRBV15 | TGTGCCACCAAAAACGCGGTTTGGTCTGGGGCCAACGTCCTGACTTTC | CATKNAVWSGANVLTF
NA | TRBJ1-5 | once | TRBV5-6 | TGTGCCAGCAGCTTGGGAACTGGGGAGTGGCAGCCCCAGCATTTT | CASSLGTGEWQPQHF
TRBD2 | TRBJ2-1 | NA | TRBV7-3 | TGTGCCAGCAGCTTAATTAGGACTAGTGAGAATGAGCAGTTCTTC | CASSLIRTSENEQFF
TRBD2 | TRBJ2-3 | NA | TRBV30 | TGTGCCTGGGGACTAGCTTTGGATACGCAGTATTTT | CAWGLALDTQYF
NA | TRBJ1-5 | few | TRBV4-1 | TGCGCCAGCAGCCAAGGAGGGACGGAACCTCATCAGCCCCAGCATTTT | CASSQGGTEPHQPQHF
TRBD1 | TRBJ1-2 | few | TRBV7-8 | TGTGCCAGCAGCCCATGGGACAGGCCTAACTATGGCTACACCTTC | CASSPWDRPNYGYTF
TRBD2 | TRBJ2-2 | few | TRBV7-9 | TGTGCCTGGGATCTAGCGGCGAACACCGGGGAGCTGTTTTTT | CAWDLAANTGELFF
TRBD2 | TRBJ2-1 | few | TRBV6-8 | TGTGCCAGCGCTAGCGGGAGCAATGAGCAGTTCTTC | CASASGSNEQFF
TRBD1 | TRBJ1-5 | few | TRBV24-1 | TGTGCCACCAGTGACCTGGACAGGGGTTATCAGCCCCAGCATTTT | CATSDLDRGYQPQHF
NA | TRBJ2-7 | few | TRBV12-3/TRBV12-4 | TGTGCCAGCAGTTTTGTGGGGCCGTCCTACGAGCAGTACTTC | CASSFVGPSYEQYF
TRBD2 | TRBJ2-1 | NA | TRBV13 | TGTGCCAGCCTAGGACTAGCGGGACTGAATGAGCAGTTCTTC | CASLGLAGLNEQFF
NA | TRBJ1-6 | once | TRBV2 | TGTGCCAGTGTAGCCGATTTGAGCTCCTATAATTCACCCCTCCACTTT | CASVADLSSYNSPLHF
NA | TRBJ2-3 | many | TRBV5-1 | TGCGCCAGCAGCACCGGGGATACGCAGTATTTT | CASSTGDTQYF
NA | TRBJ2-1 | NA | TRBV9 | TGTGCCAGCAGCGTAGCTCCGGGGTACACCTACAATGAGCAGTTCTTC | CASSVAPGYTYNEQFF
TRBD2 | TRBJ2-3 | many | TRBV4-2 | TGTGCCAGCAGCCAAGACCCAGGGCTAGCGGGGGGATCGTCACGCACAGATACGCAGTATTTT | CASSQDPGLAGGSSRTDTQYF
TRBD2 | TRBJ2-2 | NA | TRBV30 | TGTGCCTGGAGTGTACCGGGGGGGAGGAACACCGGGGAGCTGTTTTTT | CAWSVPGGRNTGELFF
TRBD2 | TRBJ2-1 | NA | TRBV6-6 | TGTGCCAGCAGTTACCGCGGGGGGGCAGCCTACAATGAGCAGTTCTTC | CASSYRGGAAYNEQFF
TRBD1 | TRBJ2-7 | NA | TRBV6-1 | TGTGCCAGCAGTGGTTTACAGGGGGCGCCCCACGAGCAGTACTTC | CASSGLQGAPHEQYF
TRBD1 | TRBJ2-2 | few | TRBV6-5 | TGTGCCAGCAGTCAAGGACAGGGGGGGAGTATCGGGGAGCTGTTTTTT | CASSQGQGGSIGELFF
TRBD1 | TRBJ1-2 | few | TRBV5-1 | TGCGCCAGCAGCCCCGGGACAGGGTTTAATGGCTACACCTTC | CASSPGTGFNGYTF
NA | TRBJ2-2 | NA | TRBV18 | TGTGCCAGCTCACCACCGGAGAAGGGGAGTACCGCCGGGGAGCTGTTTTTT | CASSPPEKGSTAGELFF
NA | TRBJ2-5 | NA | TRBV21-1 | TGTGCCAGCAGCAGGGGAGACGGGACCCAGTACTTC | CASSRGDGTQYF
NA | TRBJ1-1 | NA | TRBV30 | TGTGCCTGGAGTGGGGACAAAGGAGCGACTGAAGCTTTCTTT | CAWSGDKGATEAFF
NA | TRBJ2-1 | NA | TRBV6-5 | TGTGCCAGCAGTTACCGGACGAACCGGTACAATGAGCAGTTCTTC | CASSYRTNRYNEQFF
NA | TRBJ2-7 | NA | TRBV5-1 | TGCGCCAGCAGACCTGGAAAAACTAGCCGGGGCTACGAGCAGTACTTC | CASRPGKTSRGYEQYF
NA | TRBJ2-7 | few | TRBV12-3/TRBV12-4 | TGTGCCAGCAGTTTAGCGGGGACTGTCATCGGGGAGCAGTACTTC | CASSLAGTVIGEQYF
NA | TRBJ1-4 | NA | TRBV27 | TGTGCCAGCAGTGGGGGTGAAAAACTGTTTTTT | CASSGGEKLFF
NA | TRBJ2-1 | many | TRBV11-2 | TGTGCCAGCAGCTTAGAACCCTACAATGAGCAGTTCTTC | CASSLEPYNEQFF
TRBD1 | TRBJ1-1 | NA | TRBV19 | TGTGCCAGTAGGACAGGGACCACTGAAGCTTTCTTT | CASRTGTTEAFF
NA | TRBJ1-5 | NA | TRBV27 | TGTGCCAGCAGCCCTGCGGGGTATAGCAATCAGCCCCAGCATTTT | CASSPAGYSNQPQHF
NA | TRBJ2-7 | few | TRBV30 | TGTGCCTGGAGCCAGAGACTCAGGGGCGAGCAGTACTTC | CAWSQRLRGEQYF
TRBD2 | TRBJ2-1 | NA | TRBV20-1 | TGCAGTGCTAGGAGCGGGGGGGCCAACAATGAGCAGTTCTTC | CSARSGGANNEQFF
TRBD1 | TRBJ1-2 | NA | TRBV7-9 | TGTGCCAGCAGCTCGACGGGACAGGCCCCTAACTATGGCTACACCTTC | CASSSTGQAPNYGYTF